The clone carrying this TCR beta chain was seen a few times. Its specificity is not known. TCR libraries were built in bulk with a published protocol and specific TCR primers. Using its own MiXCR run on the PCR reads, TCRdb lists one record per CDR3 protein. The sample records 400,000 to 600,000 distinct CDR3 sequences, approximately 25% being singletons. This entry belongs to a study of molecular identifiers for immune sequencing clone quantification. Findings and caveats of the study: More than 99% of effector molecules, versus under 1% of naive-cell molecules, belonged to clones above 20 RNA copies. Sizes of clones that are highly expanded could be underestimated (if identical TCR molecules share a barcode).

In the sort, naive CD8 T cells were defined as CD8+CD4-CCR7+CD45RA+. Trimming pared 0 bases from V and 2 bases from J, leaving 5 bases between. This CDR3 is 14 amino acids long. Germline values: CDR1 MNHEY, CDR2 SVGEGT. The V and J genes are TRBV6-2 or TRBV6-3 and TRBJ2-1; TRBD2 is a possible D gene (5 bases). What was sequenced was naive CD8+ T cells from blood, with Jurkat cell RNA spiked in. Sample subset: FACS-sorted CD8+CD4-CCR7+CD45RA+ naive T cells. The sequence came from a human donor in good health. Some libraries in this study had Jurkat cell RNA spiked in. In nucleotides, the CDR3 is TGTGCCAGCAGTTACTCCGGGGCCTACAATGAGCAGTTCTTC. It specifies CASSYSGAYNEQFF.